This passage covers 22 T cell receptor beta chains from one sample sequenced in a study of beta chain features in type 1 diabetes. Findings and caveats of the study: Across all four CD4+ subsets, people with type 1 diabetes showed modestly shorter TCRB CDR3s.

Expressed TCRB transcripts got sequenced, as all isolated RNA was reverse transcribed. Clones were read by immunoSEQ multiplex PCR, and TCRdb kept only the in-frame ones, dropping some. The sample has a few hundred thousand clones, 10% to 15% seen once. Their target antigens are unknown. Input material: naive CD4+ T cells from blood. These receptors were obtained from a woman aged 18-29 years with type 1 diabetes.

This clone has a handful of counts. The rearrangement uses TRBV2 and TRBJ2-3, with D unresolved. V was shortened by 7 bases and J by 3 bases, with 8 bases between the two germline ends. In germline, CDR1 is SNHLY, CDR2 FYNNEI. The CDR3 runs 12 residues. In nucleotides, the CDR3 is TGTGCCAGCACGAGTGAAACAGATACGCAGTATTTT. This sequence encodes CASTSETDTQYF.

This clone showed up just a few times. This chain links TRBV2 with TRBJ1-1, with a tentative D call TRBD1 (6 bases). Germline CDR1 and CDR2: SNHLY and FYNNEI. The CDR3 is 13 amino acids. The V end lost 8 bases, the J end lost 0 bases, and 10 bases lay between the germline ends. CDR3 amino acids: CASQTGMNTEAFF. In DNA, the CDR3 is TGTGCCAGCCAAACAGGGATGAACACTGAAGCTTTCTTT.

To note about this clone: Compared with germline, one end of the junction differs, possibly owing to a read error. The rearrangement links TRBV18 to TRBJ1-5; D not resolved. In germline, CDR1 is KGHSH, CDR2 LQKENI. This CDR3 has 14 residues. This chain's CDR3 is CASSPPASNQPQHF. In nucleotides, the CDR3 is TGTGCCAGCTCACCACCGGCTAGCAATCAGCCTCAGCATTTT.

This clone was detected only a few times. The chain links TRBV9 to TRBJ2-1, with D unclear. V gave up 3 bases and J gave up 4 bases, with 11 bases separating them. The CDR3 loop spans 14 amino acids. The germline V gene has CDR1 SGDLS and CDR2 YYNGEE. The chain's CDR3 is CASSARLSYNEQFF. Here the CDR3 DNA reads TGTGCCAGCAGCGCCCGACTGAGTTACAATGAGCAGTTCTTC.

The chain is built from TRBV11-2 and TRBJ2-7; 7 bases match TRBD2. V lost 6 bases, J lost 7 bases, and 9 bases stayed unmatched. The CDR3 spans 13 residues. CDR1 is SGHAT and CDR2 is FQNNGV in the germline V gene. Written as DNA, the CDR3 is TGTGCCAGCAGATTGGGACTACCTGGAGAGCAGTACTTC. Translation: CASRLGLPGEQYF.

This clone was detected once. The CDR3 reads CASSAGTAYETQYF. As DNA, the CDR3 is TGTGCCAGCAGCGCAGGGACAGCCTATGAGACCCAGTACTTC. This chain links TRBV7-2 with TRBJ2-5, with 7 positions matching TRBD1. Trimming at V came to 5 bases and at J to 5 bases, leaving 8 bases not matched to a gene. CDR1 and CDR2 from the germline V gene are SGHTA and FQGNSA. The CDR3 contains 14 residues.

This clone appeared a few times. The CDR3 is CSVPRQGRGANYGYTF. CDR3 nucleotides: TGCAGCGTCCCACGACAGGGAAGGGGTGCTAACTATGGCTACACCTTC. The chain combines TRBV29-1 with TRBJ1-2, with 7 bases matching TRBD1. The V and J ends lost 6 bases and 0 bases, in that order; junction bases with no gene match: 13. The CDR3 is 16 amino acids. The germline CDR1 and CDR2 sequences are SQVTM and ANQGSEA.

This clone turned up a few times. The chain couples TRBV9 to TRBJ1-6; unclear D gene. The ends were cut back, 3 bases at V and 7 bases at J, with 8 bases in the middle. This CDR3 comprises 13 residues. Germline V gives CDR1 SGDLS, CDR2 YYNGEE. The CDR3 sequence: CASSGYSNSPLHF. The DNA for the CDR3 is TGTGCCAGCAGCGGGTACTCGAATTCACCCCTCCACTTT. The full variable domain, in which reference TRBV9 and TRBJ1-6 provide the parts outside the CDR3, is DSGVTQTPKHLITATGQRVTLRCSPRSGDLSVYWYQQSLDQGLQFLIQYYNGEERAKGNILERFSAQQFPDLHSELNLSSLELGDSALYFCASSGYSNSPLHFGNGTRLTVT.

This clone has only a few counts. This chain links TRBV4-3 with TRBJ2-1, with TRBD2 matching 8 bases. The CDR3 is 17 residues long. The J segment lost 5 bases and the V segment lost 0 bases, leaving 9 bases of the junction unmatched. From germline, CDR1 is LGHNA and CDR2 YSLEER. As DNA, the CDR3 is TGCGCCAGCAGCCAAGACCCCCGGGGGGGAAACAACAATGAGCAGTTCTTC. Translation: CASSQDPRGGNNNEQFF.

V gene TRBV7-9 combines with J gene TRBJ1-5, with no clear D. Trimming removed 3 bases at V and 3 bases at J, with 15 bases between. CDR1 SEHNR and CDR2 FQNEAQ come from the germline V gene (reference sequence). The CDR3 loop spans 16 amino acids. DNA for the CDR3: TGTGCCAGCAGCTTGGGGTCCTCCGGGAACAATCAGCCCCAGCATTTT. Its protein is CASSLGSSGNNQPQHF.

The sample holds one count of this clone. The genes are TRBV7-6 and TRBJ2-7; the match to TRBD2 covers 11 bases. The CDR3 is 14 residues long. Germline loops: CDR1 SGHVS, CDR2 FNYEAQ. Trimming cost V 8 bases and J 0 bases; bases outside gene matches: 3. CDR3 protein: CASGSGGASYEQYF. CDR3 bases: TGTGCCAGCGGTAGCGGGGGGGCCTCCTACGAGCAGTACTTC.

The chain uses TRBV14 and TRBJ2-2; no clear D gene. Per germline, CDR1 SGHDN and CDR2 FVKESK. The V end lost 6 bases, the J end lost 1 base, and 9 bases lay between the germline ends. This CDR3 contains 14 residues. The CDR3 loop is CASRVRMNTGELFF. CDR3 DNA: TGTGCCAGCAGAGTGCGGATGAACACCGGGGAGCTGTTTTTT.

The gene calls are TRBV15 and TRBJ2-3; 11 nucleotides line up with TRBD2. CDR1 is LNHNV, CDR2 YYDKDF, per germline (reference sequence). Germline trimming cut 1 base from V and 4 bases from J; bases unmatched to any gene: 4. The length of the CDR3 is 16 residues. The DNA of the CDR3 is TGTGCCACCAGCAGAGCCGTTAGCGGGGGGGCAGATACGCAGTATTTT. Its translation: CATSRAVSGGADTQYF.

The genes are TRBV5-6 and TRBJ1-5; 9 nucleotides line up with TRBD1. The V segment lost 3 bases and the J segment 10 bases; nucleotides outside the gene matches: 8. This CDR3 has 14 amino acids. From germline, CDR1 is SGHDT and CDR2 YYEEEE. In DNA form, the CDR3 reads TGTGCCAGCAGCTACACAGGGGGCGAGGGTCCCCAGCATTTT. Its protein is CASSYTGGEGPQHF. Filled out from reference TRBV5-6 and TRBJ1-5, the complete variable domain reads DAGVTQSPTHLIKTRGQQVTLRCSPKSGHDTVSWYQQALGQGPQFIFQYYEEEERQRGNFPDRFSGHQFPNYSSELNVNALLLGDSALYLCASSYTGGEGPQHFGDGTRLSIL.

This clone was detected a few times. This sequence joins TRBV29-1 and TRBJ1-1; TRBD1 matches 7 bases. Germline-derived CDR1 and CDR2 are SQVTM and ANQGSEA. V lost 4 bases to trimming and J lost 11 bases; unmatched junction nucleotides: 7. This CDR3 is built from 11 residues. The CDR3 sequence is CSVGEGASAFF. In DNA, the CDR3 is TGCAGCGTTGGTGAGGGGGCCTCGGCTTTCTTT.

This clone was found a few times. V and J are TRBV5-6 and TRBJ1-2; the D is unclear. This CDR3 is built from 13 residues. From germline, CDR1 is SGHDT and CDR2 YYEEEE. V lost 0 bases and J 2 bases, leaving 5 bases between the germline ends. The CDR3 DNA reads as TGTGCCAGCAGCTTGGTTTCGAACTATGGCTACACCTTC. It codes for CASSLVSNYGYTF.

The gene calls are TRBV28 and TRBJ2-3, with D unclear. Per germline, CDR1 MDHEN and CDR2 SYDVKM. CDR3 length: 12 amino acids. Trimming took off 5 bases at V and 2 bases at J, with 5 bases between the two ends. CDR3 protein: CASSLITDTQYF. In DNA, the CDR3 is TGTGCCAGCAGTCTAATCACAGATACGCAGTATTTT.

The chain combines TRBV15 with TRBJ2-5, with TRBD1 matching 8 bases. The CDR3 has 15 amino acids. V was pared by 0 bases and J by 5 bases, with 5 bases of the junction left unmatched. The V gene's germline CDR1 is LNHNV and CDR2 YYDKDF (reference sequence). CDR3 sequence reads: CATSRDRRTGETQYF. The CDR3 nucleotides are TGTGCCACCAGCAGAGACCGTAGGACAGGGGAGACCCAGTACTTC.

This clone was counted between two and nine times. V and J are TRBV7-3 and TRBJ2-3; a weak D match, TRBD1 (5 bases). CDR1 and CDR2 from the germline V gene are SGHTA and FQGTGA. The CDR3 spans 14 residues. Trimming removed 2 bases at V and 4 bases at J, with 10 bases between. The CDR3 sequence: CASSLGAFADTQYF. DNA for the CDR3: TGTGCCAGCAGCTTAGGGGCTTTCGCAGATACGCAGTATTTT.

V gene TRBV7-3 combines with J gene TRBJ2-3, with a possible D match to TRBD2 (6 bases). V gave up 5 bases and J gave up 5 bases, with 20 bases separating them. The CDR3 sequence is 16 residues long. Germline values: CDR1 SGHTA, CDR2 FQGTGA. The CDR3 loop reads CASSTGDSVGGDTQYF. The CDR3 bases are TGTGCCAGCAGCACCGGGGACTCCGTAGGTGGAGATACGCAGTATTTT.

This clone was detected only a few times. The CDR3 is CASSSGQGARGYTF. CDR3 DNA sequence: TGTGCCAGCAGCTCTGGACAGGGGGCGCGGGGCTACACCTTC. The rearrangement joins TRBV7-2 to TRBJ1-2; 11 nucleotides agree with TRBD1. Trimming removed 4 bases from V and 8 bases from J; junction bases left unmatched: 6. CDR3 length: 14 residues. The V gene's germline CDR1 is SGHTA and CDR2 FQGNSA. Full variable domain (remainder filled in from reference TRBV7-2 and TRBJ1-2): GAGVSQSPSNKVTEKGKDVELRCDPISGHTALYWYRQSLGQGLEFLIYFQGNSAPDKSGLPSDRFSAERTGGSVSTLTIQRTQQEDSAVYLCASSSGQGARGYTFGSGTRLTVV.

The chain joins TRBV5-1 to TRBJ2-3; 12 nucleotides agree with TRBD1. V lost 5 bases and J lost 9; bases outside the gene matches: 16. The CDR3 has 17 residues. Germline V CDR1 and CDR2: SGHRS, YFSETQ. Here the CDR3 reads CASSTNPAGQGANTQYF. In DNA form, the CDR3 reads TGCGCCAGCAGTACGAATCCCGCGGGACAGGGGGCGAACACGCAGTATTTT.